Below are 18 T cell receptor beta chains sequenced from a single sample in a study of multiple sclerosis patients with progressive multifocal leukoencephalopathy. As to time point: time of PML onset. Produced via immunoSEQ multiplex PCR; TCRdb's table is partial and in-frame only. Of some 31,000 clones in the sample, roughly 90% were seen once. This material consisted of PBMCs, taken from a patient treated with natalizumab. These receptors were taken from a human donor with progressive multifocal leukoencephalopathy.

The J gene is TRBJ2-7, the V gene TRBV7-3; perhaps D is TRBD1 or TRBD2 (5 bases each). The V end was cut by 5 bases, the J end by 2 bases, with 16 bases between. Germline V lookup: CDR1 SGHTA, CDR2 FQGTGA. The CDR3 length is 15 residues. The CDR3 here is CASSPSAGTPYEQYF. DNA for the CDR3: TGTGCCAGCAGCCCCTCCGCCGGGACCCCCTACGAGCAGTACTTC.

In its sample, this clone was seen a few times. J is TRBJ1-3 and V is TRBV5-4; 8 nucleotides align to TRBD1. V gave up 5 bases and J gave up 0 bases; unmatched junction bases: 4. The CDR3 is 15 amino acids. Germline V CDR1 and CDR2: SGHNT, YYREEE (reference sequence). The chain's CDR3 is CASRQDRDSGNTIYF. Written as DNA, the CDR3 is TGTGCCAGCAGGCAGGACAGGGACTCTGGAAACACCATATATTTT.

The CDR3: CSVLRLTNTEAFF. Here the CDR3 DNA reads TGCAGCGTCCTGCGGCTCACGAACACTGAAGCTTTCTTT. The V gene is TRBV29-1, the J gene TRBJ1-1; no definite D call. The CDR3 has 13 amino acids. Per the germline V gene, CDR1 is SQVTM and CDR2 is ANQGSEA. Trimming cost V 6 bases and J 1 base, with 12 bases left between them.

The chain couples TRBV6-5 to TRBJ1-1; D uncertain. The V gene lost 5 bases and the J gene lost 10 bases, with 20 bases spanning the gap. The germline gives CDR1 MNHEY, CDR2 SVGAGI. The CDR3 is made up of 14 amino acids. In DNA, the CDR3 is TGTGCCAGCAGTAGCCGGTGGAGGGCCCCTGGAGCTTTCTTT. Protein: CASSSRWRAPGAFF.

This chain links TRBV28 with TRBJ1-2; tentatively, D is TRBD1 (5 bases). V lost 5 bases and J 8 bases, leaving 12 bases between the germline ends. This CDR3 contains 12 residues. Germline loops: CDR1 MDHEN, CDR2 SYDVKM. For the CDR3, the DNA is TGTGCCAGCAGTCGTTCGGGGGTCGGCTACACCTTC. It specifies CASSRSGVGYTF.

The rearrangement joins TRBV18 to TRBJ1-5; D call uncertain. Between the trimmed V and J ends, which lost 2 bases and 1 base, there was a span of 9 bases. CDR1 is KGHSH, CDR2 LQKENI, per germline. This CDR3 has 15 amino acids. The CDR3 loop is CASSPGLRSNQPQHF. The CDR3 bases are TGTGCCAGCTCACCAGGCCTCAGGAGCAATCAGCCCCAGCATTTT.

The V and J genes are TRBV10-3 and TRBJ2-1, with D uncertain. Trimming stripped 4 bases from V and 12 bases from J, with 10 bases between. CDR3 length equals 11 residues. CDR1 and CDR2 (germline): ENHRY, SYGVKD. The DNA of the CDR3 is TGTGCCATCAGTGGTGGGCAAGCGCAGTTCTTC. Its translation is CAISGGQAQFF.

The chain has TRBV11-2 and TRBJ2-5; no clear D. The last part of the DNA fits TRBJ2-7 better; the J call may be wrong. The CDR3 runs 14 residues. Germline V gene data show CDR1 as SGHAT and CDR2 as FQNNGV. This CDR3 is CASSLTGVVNEQYF. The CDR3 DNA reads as TGTGCCAGCAGCTTAACTGGGGTTGTCAACGAGCAGTACTTC.

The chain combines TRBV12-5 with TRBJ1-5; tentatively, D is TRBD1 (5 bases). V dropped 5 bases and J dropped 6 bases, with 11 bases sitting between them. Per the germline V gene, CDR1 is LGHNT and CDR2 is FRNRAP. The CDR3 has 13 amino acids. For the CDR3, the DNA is TGTGCTAGTGGTCCAGGGCCGGGTCAGCCCCAGCATTTT. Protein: CASGPGPGQPQHF.

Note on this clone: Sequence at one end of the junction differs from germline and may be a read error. The CDR3 region is CATSRGPNTEAFF. The CDR3 nucleotides are TGCGCCACCAGCCGAGGGCCGAACACTGAAGCTTTCTTT. The V and J genes are TRBV4-1 and TRBJ1-1; D gene ambiguous. This CDR3 region has 13 residues. Germline V gene data show CDR1 as MGHRA and CDR2 as YSYEKL.

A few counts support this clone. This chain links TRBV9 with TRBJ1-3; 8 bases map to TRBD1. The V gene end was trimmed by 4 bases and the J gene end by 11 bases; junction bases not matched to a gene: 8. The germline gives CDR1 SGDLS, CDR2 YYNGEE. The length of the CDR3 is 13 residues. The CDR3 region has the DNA TGTGCCAGCAGCTTGGGACAGGCCGGGCCCATATATTTT. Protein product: CASSLGQAGPIYF.

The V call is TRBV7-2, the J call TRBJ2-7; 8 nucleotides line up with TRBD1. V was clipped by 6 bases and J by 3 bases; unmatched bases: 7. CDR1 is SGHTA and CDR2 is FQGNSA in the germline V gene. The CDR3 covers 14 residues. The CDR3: CASSSQGGGYEQYF. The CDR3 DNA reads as TGTGCCAGCAGTTCACAGGGGGGAGGCTACGAGCAGTACTTC.

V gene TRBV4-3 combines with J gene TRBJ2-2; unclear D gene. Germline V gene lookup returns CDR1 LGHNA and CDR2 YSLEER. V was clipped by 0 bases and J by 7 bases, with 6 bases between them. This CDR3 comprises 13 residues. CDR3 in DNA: TGCGCCAGCAGCCAAGAACTCGGCGGGGAGCTGTTTTTT. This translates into CASSQELGGELFF.

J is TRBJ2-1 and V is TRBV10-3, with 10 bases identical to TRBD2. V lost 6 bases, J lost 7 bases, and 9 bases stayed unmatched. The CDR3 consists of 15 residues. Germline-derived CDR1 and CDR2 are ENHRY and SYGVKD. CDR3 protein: CAISQPGLALNEQFF. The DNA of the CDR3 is TGTGCCATCAGCCAACCGGGACTAGCGTTAAATGAGCAGTTCTTC.

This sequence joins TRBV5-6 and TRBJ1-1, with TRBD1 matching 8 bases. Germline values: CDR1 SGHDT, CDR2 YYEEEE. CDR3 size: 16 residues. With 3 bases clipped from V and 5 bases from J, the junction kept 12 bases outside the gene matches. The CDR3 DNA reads TGTGCCAGCAGCTATAGGACAGGGAATAGAGGGACTGAAGCTTTCTTT. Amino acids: CASSYRTGNRGTEAFF.

CDR3 coding DNA: TGTGCCAGCAGCGCCCACGGGGTTTACAATGAGCAGTTCTTC. The encoded protein is CASSAHGVYNEQFF. The gene calls are TRBV5-4 and TRBJ2-1, with D possibly TRBD2 on 5 matching bases. The CDR3 covers 14 residues. Germline assignment: CDR1 SGHNT and CDR2 YYREEE (reference sequence). Trimming stripped 4 bases from V and 4 bases from J, with 12 bases between.

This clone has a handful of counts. The CDR3 spells CASSRMGGGTEAFF. CDR3 bases: TGTGCCAGCAGTCGTATGGGGGGTGGAACTGAAGCTTTCTTT. The chain carries TRBV6-5 and TRBJ1-1; possibly TRBD1 for D (5 bases). There are 14 residues in the CDR3. Germline V gene data show CDR1 as MNHEY and CDR2 as SVGAGI. Trimming took off 5 bases at V and 5 bases at J, with 15 bases between the two ends.

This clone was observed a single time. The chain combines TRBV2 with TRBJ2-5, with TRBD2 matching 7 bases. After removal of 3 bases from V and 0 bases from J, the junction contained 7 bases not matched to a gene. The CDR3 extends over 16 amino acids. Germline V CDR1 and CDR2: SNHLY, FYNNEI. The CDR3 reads CASSEGGSIHQETQYF. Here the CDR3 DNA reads TGTGCCAGCAGTGAGGGGGGGAGTATACACCAAGAGACCCAGTACTTC. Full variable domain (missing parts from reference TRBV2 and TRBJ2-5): EPEVTQTPSHQVTQMGQEVILRCVPISNHLYFYWYRQILGQKVEFLVSFYNNEISEKSEIFDDQFSVERPDGSNFTLKIRSTKLEDSAMYFCASSEGGSIHQETQYFGPGTRLLVL.